One T cell receptor (beta chain) is described in this entry. Germline V gene data show CDR1 as SGHRS and CDR2 as YFSETQ. The CDR3 totals 19 residues. Unmatched junction bases numbered 17, after V lost 2 bases and J lost 3 bases. Libraries were prepared by immunoSEQ multiplex PCR; TCRdb keeps only in-frame clonotypes and omits some of them. The sample has roughly 1 million clones; 65% to 80% are singletons. The sample originates from a study of shared clonotypes between healthy human individuals. This TCR derives from a man between 18 and 29 years old in good health. This chain uses TRBV5-1 with TRBJ1-1; TRBD1 agrees at 9 bases. Sequenced material: memory CD4+ T cells sorted from blood. Sample subset: CD45RA-negative fraction. The CDR3 protein is CASSFDLTGTGPRDTEAFF. The CDR3 region has the DNA TGCGCCAGCAGCTTCGATCTAACCGGGACAGGGCCTCGGGACACTGAAGCTTTCTTT.